This T cell receptor beta chain comes out of a study of T cell responses to AZD1222 COVID-19 vaccine. Note on this clone: The antigen remains undetermined.

TCRdb's copy holds only in-frame clones and misses some; the assay was immunoSEQ multiplex PCR. The repertoire consists of 180,000 or so clones, with under 95% occurring once and the leading ten covering approximately 1.2%. Study-level findings and limits: Females outnumbered males among donors, who were mostly white British; clonal diversity was possibly underestimated. Epitopes outside B.1.351 and B.1.1.7 mutated regions reportedly drew nearly half of spike TCRs.

The CDR3 length is 20 residues. V and J are TRBV12-2 and TRBJ2-1. TRBV12-2 is given as a pseudogene. The source was peripheral blood, collected 28 days after the second AZD1222 dose. This receptor was obtained from an adult who received the AZD1222 COVID-19 vaccine. The CDR3, as DNA: TGTGCAAGTCGCCCCCCTTTACACGGCCCAACCCTTAGCTCCTACAATGAGCAGTTCTTC. This gives the protein CASRPPLHGPTLSSYNEQFF.